This T cell receptor beta chain was recovered during a study of blood T cell repertoires in COVID-19 (dated by TCRdb to the early 2020s). The study in broad terms: Collaborator samples came from the United States, Italy and Spain and covered acute and convalescent phases of COVID-19. The repertoires were made available in a free public database intended to serve as a resource for research on the immune response to SARS-CoV-2. Samples came from the ongoing ImmuneRACE study (first 160 participants) plus 1,254 subjects from 6 global collaborators. Where available, HLA class I and class II types were obtained from metadata supplied by the sample provider rather than from assay-based typing. Nearly every sample came with metadata listing a de-identified subject ID, COVID-19 status, age in years and sex. The material from the prospective study consisted of cDNA or gDNA derived from T cells, B-cell-depleted T cells, or PBMCs. The dataset comprised deeply sampled blood TCRbeta repertoires from subjects exposed to, actively infected with, or recovered from COVID-19. General findings and caveats noted by the study authors: The quantity of clinical and demographic metadata differed by source and by participant and was supplied without curation.

Each collaborating institution followed its own protocols to collect whole blood in K2EDTA tubes. For TCRbeta analysis, collaborators shipped samples as frozen whole blood, isolated PBMCs, or DNA extracted from either of those sample types. TCRbeta CDR3 regions were amplified from genomic DNA using the immunoSEQ Assay, a bias-controlled multiplex PCR. The paper's data handling went like this. The number of nucleated cells in each sample was estimated by amplification of reference gene primers within the assay. Sequence reads were collapsed and filtered to measure the absolute abundance of every unique TCRbeta CDR3 rearrangement. Productive Simpson clonality was computed per sample as the square root of Simpson's diversity index over productive rearrangements. The table was pulled from immuneACCESS by TCRdb, which kept in-frame rearrangements only. Such tables lose some clones; where checked, under half of the loss comes from unresolved V genes, and the rest has no known cause. V, J and clone size are taken as reported in that table, and D and trimming were inferred from the DNA itself. The sample data list 100,000 to 120,000 clones, and less than 85% of these were observed just once. The top ten clonotypes cover around 4% of the sample.

Remarks on this clone: Its antigen is still unknown. Within one base of it there is no much larger clone, and no base qualities were kept.

The germline V gene (reference sequence) provides CDR1 GTSNPN and CDR2 SVGIG. The CDR3 contains 15 residues, cysteine and phenylalanine counted. CDR3 DNA only is kept here, 45 bases in frame from base 1. V has 4 bases trimmed and J has 5 bases trimmed; junction bases matching no gene number 8. The specimen sequenced was peripheral blood. The receptor's source is a woman older than 75 with acute or convalescent COVID-19. The rearranged segments are TRBV30 and TRBJ1-5; 10 junctional bases match TRBD1. At the DNA level, the sequence is TGTGCCTGGACCCGGACAGGGGGTGTGGATCAGCCCCAGCATTTT. Its protein is CAWTRTGGVDQPQHF.